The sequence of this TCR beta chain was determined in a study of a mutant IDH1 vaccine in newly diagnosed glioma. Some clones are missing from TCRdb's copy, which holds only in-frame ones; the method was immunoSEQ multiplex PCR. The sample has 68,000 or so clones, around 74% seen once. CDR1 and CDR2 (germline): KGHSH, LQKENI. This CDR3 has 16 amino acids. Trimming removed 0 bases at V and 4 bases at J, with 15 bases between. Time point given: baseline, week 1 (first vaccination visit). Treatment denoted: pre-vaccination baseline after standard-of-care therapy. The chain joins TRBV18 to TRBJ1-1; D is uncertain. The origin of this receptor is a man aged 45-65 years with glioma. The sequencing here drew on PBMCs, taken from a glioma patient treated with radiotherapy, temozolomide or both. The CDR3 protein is CASSPPSRQTGTEAFF. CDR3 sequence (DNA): TGTGCCAGCTCACCACCCTCCCGGCAAACTGGCACTGAAGCTTTCTTT.